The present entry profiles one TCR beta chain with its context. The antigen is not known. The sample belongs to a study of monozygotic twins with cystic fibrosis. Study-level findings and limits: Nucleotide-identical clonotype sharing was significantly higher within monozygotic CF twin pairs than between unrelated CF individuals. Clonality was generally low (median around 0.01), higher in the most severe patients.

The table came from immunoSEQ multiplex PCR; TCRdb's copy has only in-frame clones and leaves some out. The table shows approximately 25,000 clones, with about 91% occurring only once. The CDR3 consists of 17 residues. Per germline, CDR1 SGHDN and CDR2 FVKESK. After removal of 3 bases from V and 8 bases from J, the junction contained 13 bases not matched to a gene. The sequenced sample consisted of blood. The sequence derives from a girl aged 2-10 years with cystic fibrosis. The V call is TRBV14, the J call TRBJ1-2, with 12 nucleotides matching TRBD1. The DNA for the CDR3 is TGTGCCAGCAGCCAGGTCGGGACAGGGGGCTTCTATCAGGGCTACACCTTC. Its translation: CASSQVGTGGFYQGYTF.